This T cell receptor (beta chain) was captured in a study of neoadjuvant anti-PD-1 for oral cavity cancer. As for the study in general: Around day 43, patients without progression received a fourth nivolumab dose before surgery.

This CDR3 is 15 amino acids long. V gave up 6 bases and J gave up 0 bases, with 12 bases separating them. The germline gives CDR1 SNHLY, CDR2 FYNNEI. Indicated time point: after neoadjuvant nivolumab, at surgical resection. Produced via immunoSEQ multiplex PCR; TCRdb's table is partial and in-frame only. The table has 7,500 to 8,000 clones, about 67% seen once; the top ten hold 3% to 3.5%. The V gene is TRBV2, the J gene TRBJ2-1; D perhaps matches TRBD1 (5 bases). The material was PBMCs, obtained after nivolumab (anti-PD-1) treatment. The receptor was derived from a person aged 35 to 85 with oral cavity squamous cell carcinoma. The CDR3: CASSPQGISYNEQFF. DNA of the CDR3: TGTGCCAGCAGCCCTCAGGGCATCTCCTACAATGAGCAGTTCTTC.